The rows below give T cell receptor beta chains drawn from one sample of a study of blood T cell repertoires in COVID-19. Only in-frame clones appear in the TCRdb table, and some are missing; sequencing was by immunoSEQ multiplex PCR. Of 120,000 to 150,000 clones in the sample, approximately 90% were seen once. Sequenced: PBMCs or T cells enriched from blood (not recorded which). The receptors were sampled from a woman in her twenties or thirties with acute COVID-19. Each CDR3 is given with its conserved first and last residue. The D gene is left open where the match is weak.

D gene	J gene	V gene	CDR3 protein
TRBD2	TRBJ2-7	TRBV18	CASSPLAGGTYEQYF
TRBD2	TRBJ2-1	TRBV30	CAWSFKLAGASNEQFF
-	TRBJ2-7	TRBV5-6	CASSIGLTYEQYF
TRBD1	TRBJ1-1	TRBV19	CASSTLAGTGNTEAFF
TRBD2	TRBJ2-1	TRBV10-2	CASSETGGPYNEQFF
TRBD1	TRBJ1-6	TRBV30	CAWRTGTNSPLHF
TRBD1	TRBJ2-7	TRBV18	CASSQTNVQGSWASYEQYF
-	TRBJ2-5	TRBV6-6	CASSHTAPGETQYF
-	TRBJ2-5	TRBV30	CAWSVLPETQYF
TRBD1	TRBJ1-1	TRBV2	CASREGAITNTEAFF
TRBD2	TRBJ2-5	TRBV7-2	CASSFGLAGGETQYF
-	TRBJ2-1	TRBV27	CASRGGNEQFF
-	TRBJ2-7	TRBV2	CASIPAGSYEQYF
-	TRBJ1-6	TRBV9	CASSVDGLLTGSPLHF
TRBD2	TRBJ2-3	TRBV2	CATQGLPLLAQYF
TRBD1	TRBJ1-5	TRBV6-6	CASSSGTGGQPQHF
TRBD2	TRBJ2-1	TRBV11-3	CASRPGLAGGPGYNEQFF
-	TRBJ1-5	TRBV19	CASSTTGSNQPQHF
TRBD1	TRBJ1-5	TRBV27	CASSLISQGAWGQPQHF
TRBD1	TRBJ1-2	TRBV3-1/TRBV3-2	CASSPPDRGYGYTF
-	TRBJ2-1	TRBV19	CASSKSSSYNEQFF
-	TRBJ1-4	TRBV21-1	CASSKEKRNRRTKWNEKLFF
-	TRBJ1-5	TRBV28	CASSPLMTDSNQPQHF
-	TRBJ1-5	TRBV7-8	CASSLDKTYQPQHF
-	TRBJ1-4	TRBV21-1	CATLGAEEKLFF
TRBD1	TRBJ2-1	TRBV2	CASSVRTGGAGGQFF
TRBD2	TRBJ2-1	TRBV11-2	CASSPARTSATNEQFF
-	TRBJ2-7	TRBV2	CASSEDRFYEQYF
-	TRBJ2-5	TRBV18	CASSPPSGGETQYF
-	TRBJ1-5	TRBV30	CAWSQGGGQPQHF
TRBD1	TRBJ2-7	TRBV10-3	CAISGGQGPYEQYF
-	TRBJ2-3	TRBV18	CASSPPGRAGTDTQYF
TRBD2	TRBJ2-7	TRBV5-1	CASSLAITGGPWYEQYF
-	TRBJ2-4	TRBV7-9	CASSFGQGRDIQYF
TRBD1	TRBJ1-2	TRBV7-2	CASSPRQGNYGYTF
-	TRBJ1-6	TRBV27	CASSFAGPDSPLHF